The 13 T cell receptor beta chains presented below share a single source sample, sequenced in a study of blood T cell repertoires in COVID-19. TCRdb keeps only in-frame clones here, not all; method: immunoSEQ multiplex PCR. The sample carries 250,000 to 300,000 clones, 80% to 90% recorded once. Sample: PBMCs or T cells enriched from blood (not recorded which). These receptors were taken from a woman aged 45 to 65 who had been exposed to COVID-19.

This CDR3 is CASSPGTGVEKLFF. CDR3 in DNA: TGTGCCAGCAGCCCAGGGACAGGGGTTGAAAAACTGTTTTTT. The chain joins TRBV3-1 (or the pseudogene TRBV3-2) to TRBJ1-4, with TRBD1 matching over 10 bases. The V segment lost 4 bases and the J segment 7 bases; nucleotides outside the gene matches: 3. This CDR3 is 14 amino acids long. CDR1 is LGHDT, CDR2 YNNKEL, per germline (reference sequence).

This sequence joins TRBV7-2 and TRBJ2-1, with unresolved D. The V and J ends lost 5 bases and 5 bases respectively, with 16 bases between them. The CDR3 sequence is 15 residues long. In germline, CDR1 is SGHTA, CDR2 FQGNSA. The CDR3 DNA follows: TGTGCCAGCAGCCGCGCGCGTCGTTCCGACAATGAGCAGTTCTTC. It encodes CASSRARRSDNEQFF.

The chain has TRBV5-1 and TRBJ2-2; D is perhaps TRBD2 (6 bases). This CDR3 comprises 15 residues. Between the trimmed V and J ends, which lost 1 base and 5 bases, there was a span of 12 bases. Germline CDR1 and CDR2: SGHRS and YFSETQ. This CDR3 is CASSLSMGGTGELFF. In DNA form, the CDR3 reads TGCGCCAGCAGCTTGTCAATGGGGGGAACCGGGGAGCTGTTTTTT.

The V and J genes are TRBV7-2 and TRBJ2-5; TRBD2 might be the D (5 bases). Per the germline V gene, CDR1 is SGHTA and CDR2 is FQGNSA. This CDR3 has 13 amino acids. V gave up 1 base and J gave up 5 bases, with 8 bases separating them. This CDR3 is CASSLGGHETQYF. CDR3 coding DNA: TGTGCCAGCAGCTTAGGAGGGCACGAGACCCAGTACTTC.

The chain joins TRBV3-1 (or the pseudogene TRBV3-2) to TRBJ2-1; the D gene is possibly TRBD2 (6 bases). In germline, CDR1 is LGHDT, CDR2 YNNKEL (reference sequence). V lost 4 bases, J lost 2 bases, and 15 bases lay in between. The length of the CDR3 is 16 residues. CDR3 DNA sequence: TGTGCCAGCAGCCGGGACGTGGGCGGGGCCTACAATGAGCAGTTCTTC. Its protein is CASSRDVGGAYNEQFF.

This clone was observed once. The V gene is TRBV5-1, the J gene TRBJ1-2; tentative D call: TRBD1 (6 bases). The V end was cut by 0 bases, the J end by 5 bases, with 14 bases between. Germline CDR1 SGHRS, CDR2 YFSETQ. The CDR3 consists of 15 residues. The CDR3 here is CASSLGSGESYGYTF. CDR3 nucleotide sequence: TGCGCCAGCAGCTTGGGTTCAGGGGAAAGTTATGGCTACACCTTC.

Of note for this clone: The sample contains more than one DNA sequence encoding this CDR3. V usage is TRBV29-1 and J usage is TRBJ1-3, with D tentatively TRBD1 (5 bases). CDR3 length equals 14 residues. Trimming left V 4 bases short and J 0 bases short, with 10 bases between. Germline CDR1 is SQVTM and CDR2 is ANQGSEA. The CDR3 reads CSVVGASSGNTIYF. The CDR3 coding sequence is TGCAGCGTTGTAGGGGCAAGCTCTGGAAACACCATATATTTT.

The CDR3 here is CASSLRTSVQETQYF. In nucleotides, the CDR3 is TGTGCCAGCAGCCTGCGGACTAGCGTCCAAGAGACCCAGTACTTC. The chain combines TRBV27 with TRBJ2-5; the match to TRBD2 covers 9 bases. The CDR3 is 15 residues long. V lost 6 bases, J lost 1 base, and 6 bases stayed unmatched. Germline values: CDR1 MNHEY, CDR2 SMNVEV (reference sequence).

The chain couples TRBV12-3 or TRBV12-4 to TRBJ1-2; D is uncertain. V was trimmed by 5 bases and J by 7 bases, leaving 11 bases between them. CDR3 length: 12 amino acids. In DNA form, the CDR3 reads TGTGCCAGCAGTACCCGTCGGGGTGGCTACACCTTC. Translated, it gives CASSTRRGGYTF.

This chain connects TRBV18 to TRBJ1-4, with D perhaps matching TRBD1 (5 bases). V lost 5 bases and J lost 8, with 21 bases in between. The CDR3 loop spans 16 amino acids. Germline CDR1 is KGHSH and CDR2 is LQKENI. In nucleotides, the CDR3 is TGTGCCAGCTCATCCCCGGCGAAAGGGGTTGGGGAAAAACTGTTTTTT. Amino acid sequence: CASSSPAKGVGEKLFF.

The chain uses TRBV6-5 and TRBJ2-5; D gene unclear. Trimming left V 0 bases short and J 6 bases short, with 8 bases between. CDR3 size: 13 residues. Germline CDR1 is MNHEY and CDR2 is SVGAGI. The CDR3 DNA follows: TGTGCCAGCAGTTACTCGATAGTTAAGACCCAGTACTTC. Protein product: CASSYSIVKTQYF.

The V gene is TRBV7-9, the J gene TRBJ2-7; perhaps TRBD2 as D (6 bases). The CDR3 runs 15 residues. V lost 5 bases to trimming and J lost 1 base, with 15 bases between them. Germline V gene sequence: CDR1 SEHNR, CDR2 FQNEAQ (reference sequence). CDR3 loop: CASSLSSGESYEQYF. As DNA, the CDR3 is TGTGCCAGCAGCCTTTCGTCGGGGGAATCCTACGAGCAGTACTTC. The variable domain in full, with the rest retrieved from reference TRBV7-9 and TRBJ2-7, is DTGVSQNPRHKITKRGQNVTFRCDPISEHNRLYWYRQTLGQGPEFLTYFQNEAQLEKSRLLSDRFSAERPKGSFSTLEIQRTEQGDSAMYLCASSLSSGESYEQYFGPGTRLTVT.

The genes are TRBV28 and TRBJ2-7; 9 bases match TRBD1. V lost 5 bases, J lost 6 bases, and 8 bases stayed unmatched. CDR1 MDHEN and CDR2 SYDVKM come from the germline V gene. The CDR3 extends over 14 amino acids. The CDR3 protein is CASSIYDRGTEQYF. In DNA, the CDR3 is TGTGCCAGCAGTATATACGACAGGGGGACCGAGCAGTACTTC. Variable domain in full (rest from reference TRBV28 and TRBJ2-7): DVKVTQSSRYLVKRTGEKVFLECVQDMDHENMFWYRQDPGLGLRLIYFSYDVKMKEKGDIPEGYSVSREKKERFSLILESASTNQTSMYLCASSIYDRGTEQYFGPGTRLTVT.